The 5 T cell receptor beta chains listed next were all sequenced from one sample in a study of T cells in Graves' hyperthyroidism and ophthalmopathy. Amplification of TCR beta CDR3 regions used RNA as the template. When the TCR CDR3 underwent first-round RT-PCR, the HTBI primer set was used. TCRdb re-derived calls from the multiplex PCR reads in MiXCR, one entry per CDR3 protein. The table shows about 420,000 distinct CDR3 sequences, with about an eighth occurring only once. Sequencing used blood. All receptors derive from a young woman with Graves' hyperthyroidism.

The V call is TRBV7-8, the J call TRBJ2-1; the D is unclear. V was cut by 7 bases and J by 2 bases, with 12 bases left in between. CDR1 is SGHVS and CDR2 is FQNEAQ in the germline V gene. The CDR3 has 14 amino acids. The CDR3 coding sequence is TGTGCCAGCAACTCCGAACGGGCCTACAATGAGCAGTTCTTC. Translating gives CASNSERAYNEQFF.

This clonotype occurred a few times. The chain links TRBV27 to TRBJ2-1; the match to TRBD2 covers 10 bases. V was pared by 5 bases and J by 7 bases, with 14 bases of the junction left unmatched. There are 17 residues in the CDR3. CDR1 is MNHEY, CDR2 SMNVEV, per germline (reference sequence). CDR3 coding DNA: TGTGCCAGCAGTGCTCCGGGGGCCATAGCGGGAGGAAATGAGCAGTTCTTC. Its protein is CASSAPGAIAGGNEQFF.

This clonotype was recorded a few times. CDR3 DNA sequence: TGCGCCAGCACTGGGACAGGGCCGGGCGAGCAGTACTTC. Amino acids: CASTGTGPGEQYF. The chain links TRBV5-1 to TRBJ2-7; 9 bases agree with TRBD1. Unmatched junction bases numbered 7, after V lost 6 bases and J lost 6 bases. The CDR3 covers 13 residues. Germline CDR1 reads SGHRS; CDR2 reads YFSETQ.

In its sample, this clonotype ranks as medium-sized. The chain carries TRBV28 and TRBJ1-2; TRBD1 is a possible D gene (6 bases). The CDR3 loop spans 13 amino acids. Trimming pared 5 bases from V and 2 bases from J, leaving 9 bases between. Germline loops: CDR1 MDHEN, CDR2 SYDVKM. This CDR3 is CASSLTGNYGYTF. The DNA of the CDR3 is TGTGCCAGCAGTCTAACAGGGAACTATGGCTACACCTTC.

This clonotype was seen repeatedly, ten times or more. This CDR3 is CATWTGGTHTQYF. CDR3 coding DNA: TGTGCCACCTGGACAGGGGGAACACATACGCAGTATTTT. The chain combines TRBV6-1 with TRBJ2-3; 10 nucleotides align to TRBD1. Germline assignment: CDR1 MNHNS and CDR2 SASEGT. There are 13 residues in the CDR3. V lost 10 bases and J lost 7; bases outside the gene matches: 8.